The 11 T cell receptor beta chains in this list originate from one sample, sequenced in a study of T cell repertoires in cytomegalovirus infection. TCRdb ran MiXCR on the reads and lists one entry per CDR3 protein. Of some 440,000 distinct CDR3 sequences listed, approximately 31% are singletons. Sequencing input: PBMCs. These receptors were collected from a human donor in good health (CMV status not recorded). Some clones in this sample may be carry-over from other donors' samples.

Note on this clonotype: The junction shows a germline mismatch at one end, possibly a read error. The rearrangement links TRBV5-3 to TRBJ1-5; the D is unclear. TRBV5-3 is an ORF, with its function uncertain. CDR3 length: 15 residues. The CDR3 DNA reads TGTGCCAGCAGCTTGGGTACAAACAATAATCAGCCCCAGCATTTT. It codes for CASSLGTNNNQPQHF.

There are a few counts of this clonotype. The chain uses TRBV2 and TRBJ2-7; D may be TRBD1 (5 bases). CDR1 and CDR2 (germline): SNHLY, FYNNEI. V lost 6 bases and J lost 2, with 14 bases in between. The CDR3 loop spans 14 amino acids. The CDR3 loop reads CASRTPGQTYEQYF. DNA of the CDR3: TGTGCCAGCAGAACTCCAGGACAAACCTACGAGCAGTACTTC.

Ten or more counts support this clonotype. The CDR3, as DNA: TGTGCCAGCAGCTTCTTCGGGAGCTCCTACAATGAGCAGTTCTTC. Protein product: CASSFFGSSYNEQFF. The chain is built from TRBV7-2 and TRBJ2-1, with a possible D match to TRBD2 (6 bases). Germline V gives CDR1 SGHTA, CDR2 FQGNSA. CDR3 size: 15 residues. The V gene lost 3 bases and the J gene lost 0 bases, with 9 bases spanning the gap. Drawing the rest from reference TRBV7-2 and TRBJ2-1, the complete variable domain is GAGVSQSPSNKVTEKGKDVELRCDPISGHTALYWYRQSLGQGLEFLIYFQGNSAPDKSGLPSDRFSAERTGGSVSTLTIQRTQQEDSAVYLCASSFFGSSYNEQFFGPGTRLTVL.

In its sample, this clonotype was seen many times. The CDR3 DNA reads TGTGCCAGCAGCTTAGGTCAGGGGAGGGATGAGCAGTTCTTC. It codes for CASSLGQGRDEQFF. V is TRBV7-8 and J is TRBJ2-1; D may be TRBD2 (7 bases). Germline CDR1 and CDR2: SGHVS and FQNEAQ. The CDR3 runs 14 residues. Trimming removed 1 base from V and 8 bases from J, with 12 bases in between.

The chain is built from TRBV19 and TRBJ2-5; no clear D. The CDR3 spans 15 residues. The V end was cut by 5 bases, the J end by 0 bases, with 13 bases between. Germline lookup yields CDR1 LNHDA and CDR2 SQIVND (reference sequence). The CDR3 loop reads CASSEVVTNQETQYF. The CDR3 region has the DNA TGTGCCAGTAGTGAGGTAGTTACAAACCAAGAGACCCAGTACTTC. Variable domain in full (rest from reference TRBV19 and TRBJ2-5): DGGITQSPKYLFRKEGQNVTLSCEQNLNHDAMYWYRQDPGQGLRLIYYSQIVNDFQKGDIAEGYSVSREKKESFPLTVTSAQKNPTAFYLCASSEVVTNQETQYFGPGTRLLVL.

This clonotype occurred many times. The chain couples TRBV7-6 to TRBJ1-4; maybe TRBD1 (5 bases). Germline CDR1 and CDR2: SGHVS and FNYEAQ. CDR3 length: 15 residues. Trimming cost V 2 bases and J 8 bases, with 15 bases left between them. The CDR3 region has the DNA TGTGCCAGCAGCTTAACATCGGGGGTACGGGAAAAACTGTTTTTT. Protein product: CASSLTSGVREKLFF.

About this clonotype itself: At one end the junction does not follow the germline gene, possibly because of a read error. This sequence joins TRBV7-2 and TRBJ1-1, with a tentative D call TRBD1 (5 bases). The CDR3 is 15 amino acids. The germline CDR1 and CDR2 sequences are SGHTA and FQGNSA. The CDR3 is CASSLVWTPNTEALF. As DNA, the CDR3 is TGTGCCAGCAGCTTAGTTTGGACACCGAACACTGAAGCTTTATTT. Variable domain in full (rest from reference TRBV7-2 and TRBJ1-1): GAGVSQSPSNKVTEKGKDVELRCDPISGHTALYWYRQSLGQGLEFLIYFQGNSAPDKSGLPSDRFSAERTGGSVSTLTIQRTQQEDSAVYLCASSLVWTPNTEALFGQGTRLTVV.

This clonotype has at least ten counts. The V call is TRBV7-9, the J call TRBJ1-4; the D is unclear. The V and J ends lost 2 bases and 4 bases respectively, with 5 bases between them. The CDR3 totals 13 residues. Germline loops: CDR1 SEHNR, CDR2 FQNEAQ (reference sequence). CDR3 in amino acids: CASSLPFNEKLFF. CDR3 bases: TGTGCCAGCAGCTTACCTTTTAATGAAAAACTGTTTTTT.

This clonotype has just a few counts. The chain combines TRBV7-2 with TRBJ1-1; no clear D. This CDR3 region has 12 residues. The V end lost 8 bases, the J end lost 1 base, and 8 bases lay between the germline ends. The germline V gene has CDR1 SGHTA and CDR2 FQGNSA. In DNA, the CDR3 is TGTGCCAGCGAAGAGCAGAACACTGAAGCTTTCTTT. This codes for CASEEQNTEAFF.

Only a few counts were recorded for this clonotype. This CDR3 fails to terminate in the conserved phenylalanine or tryptophan, so it likely reflects a read error. The limits of the CDR3 on the DNA are not certain, so only TCRdb's listed CDR3 is given. The V call is TRBV7-2, the J call TRBJ1-1; TRBD1 is the table's D call and was not checked against the DNA. Germline CDR1 is SGHTA and CDR2 is FQGNSA. The CDR3 is 13 residues long, ends included. The CDR3: CARSLDRGTESFC.

The chain links TRBV24-1 to TRBJ2-1; D gene unclear. The CDR3 has 11 residues. The V end lost 4 bases, the J end lost 8 bases, and 5 bases lay between the germline ends. Germline V lookup: CDR1 KGHDR, CDR2 SFDVKD. In nucleotides, the CDR3 is TGTGCCACCAGTGACGGACATGAGCAGTTCTTC. Residues: CATSDGHEQFF.